This T cell receptor beta chain appears in the sequencing data of a study of cytomegalovirus exposure and HLA in healthy donors. PCR amplification relied on 60 Vbeta primers (plus 13 Jbeta primers). Clones were read by immunoSEQ multiplex PCR, and TCRdb kept only the in-frame ones, dropping some. Of 200,000 to 250,000 clones in the sample, 70% are singletons; the top ten hold less than 3%. V lost 1 base and J lost 1, with 9 bases in between. Per germline, CDR1 SGHKS and CDR2 YYEKEE (reference sequence). The CDR3 length is 15 residues. Sequencing used PBMCs. The chain has TRBV5-5 and TRBJ1-5; D gene uncertain. The sequence was obtained from a man between 35 and 55 years old in good health and CMV-seropositive. For the CDR3, the DNA is TGTGCCAGCAGCTTGTACGGGAGGAGCAATCAGCCCCAGCATTTT. Its protein product is CASSLYGRSNQPQHF.